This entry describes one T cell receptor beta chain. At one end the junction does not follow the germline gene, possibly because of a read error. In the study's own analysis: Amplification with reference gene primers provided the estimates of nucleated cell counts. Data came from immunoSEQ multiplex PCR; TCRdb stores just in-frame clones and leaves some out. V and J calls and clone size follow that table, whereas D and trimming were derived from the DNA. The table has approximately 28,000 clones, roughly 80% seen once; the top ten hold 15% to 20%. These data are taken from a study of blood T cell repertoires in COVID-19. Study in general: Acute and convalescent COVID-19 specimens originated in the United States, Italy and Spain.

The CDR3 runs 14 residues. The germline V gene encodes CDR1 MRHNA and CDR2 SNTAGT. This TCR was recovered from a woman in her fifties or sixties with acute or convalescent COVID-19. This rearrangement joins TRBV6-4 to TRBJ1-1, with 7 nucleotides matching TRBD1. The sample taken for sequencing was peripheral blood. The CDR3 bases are TGTGCGAGCAAGAAGGGGGCCGAGAACACTGAAGCTTTCTTT. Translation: CASKKGAENTEAFF.